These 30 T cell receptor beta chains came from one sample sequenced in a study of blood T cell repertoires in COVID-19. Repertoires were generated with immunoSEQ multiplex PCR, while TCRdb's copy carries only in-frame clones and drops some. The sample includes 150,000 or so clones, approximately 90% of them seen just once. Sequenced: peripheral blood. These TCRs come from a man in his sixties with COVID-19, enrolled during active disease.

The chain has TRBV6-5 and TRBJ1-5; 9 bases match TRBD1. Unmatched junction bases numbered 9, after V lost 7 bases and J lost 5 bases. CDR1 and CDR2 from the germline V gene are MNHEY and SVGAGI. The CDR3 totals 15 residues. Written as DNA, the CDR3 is TGTGCCAGCACTGTTTGGGGACAGGGCGATCAGCCCCAGCATTTT. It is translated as CASTVWGQGDQPQHF.

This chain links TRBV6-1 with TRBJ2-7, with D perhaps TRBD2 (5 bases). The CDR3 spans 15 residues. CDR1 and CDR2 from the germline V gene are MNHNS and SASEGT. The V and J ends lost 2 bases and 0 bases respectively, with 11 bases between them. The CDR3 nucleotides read TGTGCCAGCAGTGAAACTCTAGGGAGCTCCTACGAGCAGTACTTC. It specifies CASSETLGSSYEQYF.

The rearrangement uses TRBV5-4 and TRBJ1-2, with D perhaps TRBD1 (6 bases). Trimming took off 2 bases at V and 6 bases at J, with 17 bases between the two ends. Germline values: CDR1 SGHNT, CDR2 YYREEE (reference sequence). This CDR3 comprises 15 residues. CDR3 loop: CASSFRLQGLDGYTF. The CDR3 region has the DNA TGTGCCAGCAGCTTCCGTTTACAGGGATTAGATGGCTACACCTTC.

This chain's CDR3 is CASSLGGGATEAFF. The CDR3 DNA reads as TGTGCCAGCAGCTTAGGAGGGGGGGCCACTGAAGCTTTCTTT. The V gene is TRBV11-3, the J gene TRBJ1-1; TRBD1 is a possible D gene (6 bases). The CDR3 is 14 residues long. Trimming pared 1 base from V and 4 bases from J, leaving 10 bases between. Germline CDR1 reads SGHNT; CDR2 reads YENEEA.

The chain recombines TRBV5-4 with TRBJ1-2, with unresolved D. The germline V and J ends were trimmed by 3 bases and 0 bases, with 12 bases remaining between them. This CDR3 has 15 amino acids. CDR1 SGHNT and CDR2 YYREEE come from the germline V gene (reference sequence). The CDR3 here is CASSSTAAANYGYTF. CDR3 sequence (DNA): TGTGCCAGCAGCTCAACCGCGGCTGCTAACTATGGCTACACCTTC. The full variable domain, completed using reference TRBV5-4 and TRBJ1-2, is ETGVTQSPTHLIKTRGQQVTLRCSSQSGHNTVSWYQQALGQGPQFIFQYYREEENGRGNFPPRFSGLQFPNYSSELNVNALELDDSALYLCASSSTAAANYGYTFGSGTRLTVV.

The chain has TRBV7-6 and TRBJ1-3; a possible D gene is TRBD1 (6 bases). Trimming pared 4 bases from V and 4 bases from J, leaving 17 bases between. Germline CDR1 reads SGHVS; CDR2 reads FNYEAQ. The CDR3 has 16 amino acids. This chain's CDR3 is CASSSATGLRGNTIYF. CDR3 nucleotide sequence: TGTGCCAGCAGCTCAGCAACAGGGTTACGAGGAAACACCATATATTTT.

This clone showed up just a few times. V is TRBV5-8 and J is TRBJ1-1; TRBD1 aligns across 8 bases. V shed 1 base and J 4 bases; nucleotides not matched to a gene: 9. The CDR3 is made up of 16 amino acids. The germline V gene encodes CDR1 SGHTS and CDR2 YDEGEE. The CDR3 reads CASSLFRGLGITEAFF. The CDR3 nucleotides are TGTGCCAGCAGCTTGTTCAGGGGGCTCGGGATCACTGAAGCTTTCTTT.

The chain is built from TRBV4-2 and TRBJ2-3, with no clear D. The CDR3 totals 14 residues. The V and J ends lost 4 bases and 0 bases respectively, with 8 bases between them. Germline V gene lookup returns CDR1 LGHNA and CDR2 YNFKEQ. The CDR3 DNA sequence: TGTGCCAGCAGCCCGAGCGCCAGCACAGATACGCAGTATTTT. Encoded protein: CASSPSASTDTQYF.

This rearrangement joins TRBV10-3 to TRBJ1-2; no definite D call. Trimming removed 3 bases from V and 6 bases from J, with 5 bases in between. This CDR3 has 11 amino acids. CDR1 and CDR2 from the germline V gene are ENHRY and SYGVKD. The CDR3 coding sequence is TGTGCCATCAGTGAAGCGGATGGCTACACCTTC. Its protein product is CAISEADGYTF.

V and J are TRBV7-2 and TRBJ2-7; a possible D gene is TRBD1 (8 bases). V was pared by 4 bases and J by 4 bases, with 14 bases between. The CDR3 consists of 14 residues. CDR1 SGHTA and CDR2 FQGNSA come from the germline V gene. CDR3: CASSSQGGKYEQYF. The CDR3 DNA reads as TGTGCCAGCAGCTCACAGGGGGGGAAGTACGAGCAGTACTTC. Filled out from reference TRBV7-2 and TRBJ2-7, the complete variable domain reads GAGVSQSPSNKVTEKGKDVELRCDPISGHTALYWYRQSLGQGLEFLIYFQGNSAPDKSGLPSDRFSAERTGGSVSTLTIQRTQQEDSAVYLCASSSQGGKYEQYFGPGTRLTVT.

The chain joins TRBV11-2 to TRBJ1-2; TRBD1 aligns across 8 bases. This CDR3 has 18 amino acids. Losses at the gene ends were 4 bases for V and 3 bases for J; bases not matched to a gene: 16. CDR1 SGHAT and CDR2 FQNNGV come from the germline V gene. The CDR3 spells CASSWLTFRTGIDYGYTF. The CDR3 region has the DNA TGTGCCAGCAGCTGGCTGACTTTTCGGACAGGGATCGACTATGGCTACACCTTC.

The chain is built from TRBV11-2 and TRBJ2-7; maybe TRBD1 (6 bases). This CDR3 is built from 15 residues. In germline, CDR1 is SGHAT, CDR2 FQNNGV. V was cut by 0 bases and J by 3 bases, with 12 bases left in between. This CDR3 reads CASSLDVGAFYEQYF. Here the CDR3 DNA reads TGTGCCAGCAGCTTAGATGTGGGGGCGTTCTACGAGCAGTACTTC.

CDR3 residues: CASSEQGRANYGYTF. The DNA of the CDR3 is TGTGCCAGTAGTGAACAGGGCCGTGCTAACTATGGCTACACCTTC. The chain recombines TRBV19 with TRBJ1-2, with D tentatively TRBD1 (6 bases). The length of the CDR3 is 15 residues. V shed 5 bases and J shed 0 bases, with 13 bases lying between them. CDR1 and CDR2 (germline): LNHDA, SQIVND (reference sequence).

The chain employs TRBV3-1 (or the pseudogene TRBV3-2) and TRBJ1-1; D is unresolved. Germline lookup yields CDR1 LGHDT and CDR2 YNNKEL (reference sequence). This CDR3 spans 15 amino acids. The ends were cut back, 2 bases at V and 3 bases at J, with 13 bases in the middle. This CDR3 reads CASSQWSLGDTEAFF. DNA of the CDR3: TGTGCCAGCAGCCAATGGTCCCTGGGCGACACTGAAGCTTTCTTT.

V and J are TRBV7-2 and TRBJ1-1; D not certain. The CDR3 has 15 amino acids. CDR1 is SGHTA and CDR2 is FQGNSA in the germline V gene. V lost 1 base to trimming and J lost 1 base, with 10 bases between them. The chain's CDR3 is CASSLVSTANTEAFF. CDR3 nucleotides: TGTGCCAGCAGCTTAGTTAGTACAGCGAACACTGAAGCTTTCTTT.

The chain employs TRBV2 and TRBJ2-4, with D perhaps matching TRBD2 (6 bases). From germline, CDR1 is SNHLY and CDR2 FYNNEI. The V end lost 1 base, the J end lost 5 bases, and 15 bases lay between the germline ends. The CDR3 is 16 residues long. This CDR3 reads CASSEDVVWGENIQYF. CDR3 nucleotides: TGTGCCAGCAGTGAAGATGTAGTGTGGGGGGAAAACATTCAGTACTTC. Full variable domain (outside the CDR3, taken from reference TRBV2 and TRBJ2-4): EPEVTQTPSHQVTQMGQEVILRCVPISNHLYFYWYRQILGQKVEFLVSFYNNEISEKSEIFDDQFSVERPDGSNFTLKIRSTKLEDSAMYFCASSEDVVWGENIQYFGAGTRLSVL.

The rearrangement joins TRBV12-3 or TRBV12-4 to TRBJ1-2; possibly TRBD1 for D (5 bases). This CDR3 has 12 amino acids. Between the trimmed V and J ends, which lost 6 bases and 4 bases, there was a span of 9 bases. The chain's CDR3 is CASRGGSYGYTF. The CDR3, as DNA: TGTGCCAGCAGGGGGGGTAGCTATGGCTACACCTTC.

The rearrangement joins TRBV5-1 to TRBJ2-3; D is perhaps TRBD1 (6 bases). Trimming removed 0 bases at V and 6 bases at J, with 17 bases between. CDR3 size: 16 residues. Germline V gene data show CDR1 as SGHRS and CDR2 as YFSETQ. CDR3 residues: CASSLEVNRAGDTQYF. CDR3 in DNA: TGCGCCAGCAGCTTGGAAGTGAACAGGGCTGGGGATACGCAGTATTTT.

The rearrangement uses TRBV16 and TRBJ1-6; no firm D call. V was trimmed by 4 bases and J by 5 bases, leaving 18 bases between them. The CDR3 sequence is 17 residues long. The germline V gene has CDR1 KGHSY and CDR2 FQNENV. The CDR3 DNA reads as TGTGCCAGCAGCCGCCCGGCAGGCGTTTTTGATAATTCACCCCTCCACTTT. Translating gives CASSRPAGVFDNSPLHF.

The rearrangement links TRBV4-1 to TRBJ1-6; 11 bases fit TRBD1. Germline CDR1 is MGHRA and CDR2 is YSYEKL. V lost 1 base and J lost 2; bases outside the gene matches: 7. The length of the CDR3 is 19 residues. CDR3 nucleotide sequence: TGCGCCAGCAGCCAAGTGGGACAGGGGGTTCAGACCTATAATTCACCCCTCCACTTT. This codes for CASSQVGQGVQTYNSPLHF.

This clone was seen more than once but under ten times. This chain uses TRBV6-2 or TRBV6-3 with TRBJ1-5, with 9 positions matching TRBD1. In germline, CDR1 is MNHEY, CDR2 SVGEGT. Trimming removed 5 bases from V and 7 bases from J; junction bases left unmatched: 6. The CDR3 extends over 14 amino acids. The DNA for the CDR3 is TGTGCCAGCAGTAAGGGACAGGGTGGACAGCCCCAGCATTTT. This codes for CASSKGQGGQPQHF.

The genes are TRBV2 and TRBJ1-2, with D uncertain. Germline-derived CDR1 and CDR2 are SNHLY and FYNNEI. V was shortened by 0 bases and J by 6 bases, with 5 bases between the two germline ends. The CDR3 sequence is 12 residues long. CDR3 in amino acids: CASSEARDGYTF. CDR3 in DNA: TGTGCCAGCAGTGAAGCGCGGGATGGCTACACCTTC.

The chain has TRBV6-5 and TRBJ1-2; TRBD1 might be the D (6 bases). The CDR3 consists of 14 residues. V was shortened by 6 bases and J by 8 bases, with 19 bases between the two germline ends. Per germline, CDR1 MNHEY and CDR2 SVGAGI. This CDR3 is CASRLRGGMEGYTF. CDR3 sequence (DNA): TGTGCCAGCAGACTTCGGGGGGGCATGGAAGGCTACACCTTC.

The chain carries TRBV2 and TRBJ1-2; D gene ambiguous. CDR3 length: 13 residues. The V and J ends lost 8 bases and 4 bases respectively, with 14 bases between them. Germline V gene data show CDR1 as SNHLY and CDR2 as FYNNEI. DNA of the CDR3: TGTGCCAGCCTCGAGTCCGGGTTCTATGGCTACACCTTC. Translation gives CASLESGFYGYTF.

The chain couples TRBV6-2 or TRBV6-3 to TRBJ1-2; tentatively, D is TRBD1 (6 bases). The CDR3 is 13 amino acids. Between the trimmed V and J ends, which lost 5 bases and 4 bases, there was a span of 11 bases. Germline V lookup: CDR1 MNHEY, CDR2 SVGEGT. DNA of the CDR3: TGTGCCAGCAGTAGAAACAGGGTCTATGGCTACACCTTC. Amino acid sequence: CASSRNRVYGYTF.

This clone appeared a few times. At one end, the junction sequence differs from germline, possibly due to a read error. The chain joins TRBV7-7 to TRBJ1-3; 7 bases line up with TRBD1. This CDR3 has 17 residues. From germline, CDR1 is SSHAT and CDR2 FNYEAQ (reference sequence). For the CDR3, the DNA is TGTGCTAGCAGCTTAGGAACAGGGGTCGACTCTGGAAACACCATATATTTT. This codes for CASSLGTGVDSGNTIYF.

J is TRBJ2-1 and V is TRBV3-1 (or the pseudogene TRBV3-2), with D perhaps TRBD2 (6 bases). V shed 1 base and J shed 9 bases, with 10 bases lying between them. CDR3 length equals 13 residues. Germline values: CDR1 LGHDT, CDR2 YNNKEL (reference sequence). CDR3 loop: CASSQGRVVEQFF. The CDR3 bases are TGTGCCAGCAGCCAAGGGAGGGTGGTTGAGCAGTTCTTC.

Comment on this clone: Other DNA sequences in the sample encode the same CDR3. The CDR3 is CASSPLAGGNNEQFF. As DNA, the CDR3 is TGTGCCAGCAGCCCGTTAGCGGGGGGAAACAATGAGCAGTTCTTC. The rearrangement joins TRBV7-3 to TRBJ2-1; 10 bases fit TRBD2. This CDR3 contains 15 residues. Trimming took 5 bases from V and 5 from J; bases not matched to a gene: 6. Germline values: CDR1 SGHTA, CDR2 FQGTGA. The entire variable domain, with the rest obtained from reference TRBV7-3 and TRBJ2-1, is as follows: GAGVSQTPSNKVTEKGKYVELRCDPISGHTALYWYRQSLGQGPEFLIYFQGTGAADDSGLPNDRFFAVRPEGSVSTLKIQRTERGDSAVYLCASSPLAGGNNEQFFGPGTRLTVL.

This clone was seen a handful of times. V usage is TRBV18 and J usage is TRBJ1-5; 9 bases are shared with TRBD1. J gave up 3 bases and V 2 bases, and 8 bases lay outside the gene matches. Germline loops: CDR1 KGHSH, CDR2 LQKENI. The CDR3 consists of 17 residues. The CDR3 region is CASSPGGQGLTNQPQHF. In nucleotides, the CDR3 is TGTGCCAGCTCACCAGGAGGACAGGGGCTTACCAATCAGCCCCAGCATTTT.

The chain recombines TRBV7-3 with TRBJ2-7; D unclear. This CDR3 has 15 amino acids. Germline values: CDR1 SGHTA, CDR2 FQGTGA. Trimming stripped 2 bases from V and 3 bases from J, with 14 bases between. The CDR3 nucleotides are TGTGCCAGCAGCTTATCCCCAACATCGATCTACGAGCAGTACTTC. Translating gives CASSLSPTSIYEQYF.